This T cell receptor beta chain comes out of a study of blood T cell repertoires in COVID-19. Study at large: There were acute and convalescent COVID-19 samples, and they came from the United States, Italy and Spain. PBMCs, B-cell-depleted T cells, or T cells were the source of the cDNA or gDNA that made up the material.

This CDR3 has 16 amino acids. Trimming cost V 2 bases and J 8 bases; bases outside gene matches: 12. CDR1 is SEHNR and CDR2 is FQNEAQ in the germline V gene (reference sequence). Authors' data handling: Amplification from reference gene primers served as the basis for estimated nucleated cell counts. Clones were read by immunoSEQ multiplex PCR, and TCRdb kept only the in-frame ones, dropping some. The V and J calls and clone size were taken over from that table, and D and trimming were inferred from the DNA. The sample has a few hundred thousand clones; about four fifths are singletons. The V gene is TRBV7-9, the J gene TRBJ2-1, with 7 bases lining up with TRBD2. The sequenced sample was peripheral blood. This TCR derives from a woman aged 18-30 years with acute or convalescent COVID-19. CDR3 sequence reads: CASSLLSGEGRHEQFF. The DNA of the CDR3 is TGTGCCAGCAGCTTACTTTCGGGGGAGGGCCGTCATGAGCAGTTCTTC.